This entry features one TCR beta chain sequence. Its antigen is not identified. The libraries were made with immunoSEQ v3. Sequencing used immunoSEQ multiplex PCR; TCRdb keeps in-frame clones, though not all of them. The table has roughly 57,000 clones, 75% to 90% seen once. This entry is derived from a study of TIL therapy for anti-PD-1-resistant metastatic lung cancer. Study-wide background: Progressing patients received lymphodepletion, expanded TIL infusion and IL-2. Most patients had lung adenocarcinoma; several tumors were EGFR-mutant, two ALK-rearranged; half smoked currently or formerly. Tumors carried a median roughly 1.5 non-synonymous mutations per megabase.

Findings of the study overall: TIL clonotype persistence in blood showed no apparent association with response.

The sample's time point: pre-treatment sample, taken before nivolumab and TIL therapy. The CDR3 covers 15 residues. CDR1 SEHNR and CDR2 FQNEAQ come from the germline V gene (reference sequence). Unmatched junction bases numbered 8, after V lost 0 bases and J lost 12 bases. V is TRBV7-9 and J is TRBJ2-1; 10 nucleotides agree with TRBD1. Material: blood, obtained at baseline. The sequence derives from a person aged 25 to 79 with non-small cell lung cancer. For the CDR3, the DNA is TGTGCCAGCAGCTTAGCGGGACAGGGGCTTCTCGGGCAGTTCTTC. Translation: CASSLAGQGLLGQFF. Full variable domain (rest looked up from reference TRBV7-9 and TRBJ2-1): DTGVSQNPRHKITKRGQNVTFRCDPISEHNRLYWYRQTLGQGPEFLTYFQNEAQLEKSRLLSDRFSAERPKGSFSTLEIQRTEQGDSAMYLCASSLAGQGLLGQFFGPGTRLTVL.